This TCR beta chain was identified during a study of blood T cell repertoires in COVID-19. Germline CDR1 is SGHAT and CDR2 is FQNNGV. Trimming removed 5 bases at V and 8 bases at J, with 18 bases between. This CDR3 is 14 amino acids long. Here immunoSEQ multiplex PCR was the method, and the copy in TCRdb shows in-frame clones only, minus some. This sample carries tens of thousands of clones, around nine tenths of them seen once, and the ten largest clones take over 5%. The rearrangement links TRBV11-2 to TRBJ1-2; possible D gene TRBD1, 5 bases. Source material: peripheral blood. The TCR comes from a man aged 60 to 75 with acute or convalescent COVID-19. The CDR3: CASSPVGQGWGYTF. The CDR3 region has the DNA TGTGCCAGCAGCCCCGTGGGGCAGGGATGGGGCTACACCTTC. The full variable domain, its missing parts supplied by reference TRBV11-2 and TRBJ1-2, is EAGVAQSPRYKIIEKRQSVAFWCNPISGHATLYWYQQILGQGPKLLIQFQNNGVVDDSQLPKDRFSAERLKGVDSTLKIQPAKLEDSAVYLCASSPVGQGWGYTFGSGTRLTVV.